The following is a TCR beta chain sequence with its context. The data are from a study of blood T cells in healthy people across ages. Study overall: Template switching caught about one barcoded beta molecule for each two T cells.

Sample-barcoded 5' priming and a J-beta primer mix drove a second PCR of about 6 to 12 cycles. MiXCR, applied by TCRdb to the 5' RACE reads, yields one record per CDR3 protein. The sample lists hundreds of thousands of distinct CDR3 sequences, around half seen once, with about a sixth in the top ten. Sequences were obtained from blood. This clonotype was obtained from a man older than 75 in good health.

The CDR3 loop reads CASSPETGVYEQYF. CDR3 nucleotides: TGCGCCAGCTCGCCGGAGACAGGGGTTTACGAGCAGTACTTC. This chain joins TRBV5-1 and TRBJ2-1; 8 nucleotides agree with TRBD1. The closer fit of TRBJ2-7 to the DNA end suggests the J call may be wrong. Germline V CDR1 and CDR2: SGHRS, YFSETQ. CDR3 length: 14 amino acids.